This TCR beta chain was documented in a study of T cells after yellow fever vaccination. Study-wide background: Libraries from low-cell-number fractions were prepared with the SMART-Seq v4 Ultra Low Input RNA kit. General study results and limits: Reappearing after the booster were most of the clones from primary vaccination (about 96% CD4, around 88% CD8). There was a possibility that FACS-sorted repertoires contained abundant clonotypes contaminating from the bulk population.

As for this clonotype: Antigen unknown. At one of its ends the junction is not consistent with the germline gene, which may arise from a read error.

Per germline, CDR1 KGHSH and CDR2 LQKENI. This CDR3 region has 16 residues. Template-switching 5'RACE yielded the TCR cDNA; a universal primer site and UMIs were added in the process. A single record per CDR3 protein comes from TCRdb applying MiXCR to the 5' RACE reads. The sample consists of approximately 300,000 distinct CDR3 sequences, 8.7% of them appearing once. The rearrangement uses TRBV18 and TRBJ2-5, with 8 bases lining up with TRBD2. This clonotype was obtained from a man aged 18 to 29 who received the YFV17D yellow fever vaccine. Here the sequenced sample was PBMCs, taken on the day of the first yellow fever vaccination. The DNA for the CDR3 is TGTGCCAACTCACCACGAGCTAGCGGGCCTCAAGAGACCCAGTACTTC. As protein: CANSPRASGPQETQYF.